This T cell receptor (beta chain) was sequenced for a study of control samples from healthy donors and cancer patients. The V gene lost 5 bases and the J gene lost 0 bases, with 14 bases spanning the gap. The CDR3 has 15 residues. CDR1 and CDR2 from the germline V gene are MNHEY and SMNVEV (reference sequence). The data were produced by immunoSEQ multiplex PCR, yet TCRdb's version contains in-frame clones alone and is incomplete. The data show 150,000 or so clones, 93% seen once. The V and J genes are TRBV27 and TRBJ2-7, with D hard to call. The source of this sequence is a woman in her sixties in good health. Sequenced: blood. In DNA, the CDR3 is TGTGCCAGCAGTACCTACTACTCCCGCTCCTACGAGCAGTACTTC. Translation gives CASSTYYSRSYEQYF.